The clone carrying this T cell receptor beta chain was seen a few times. Its specificity is unknown. This sample was included in a study of T cells after yellow fever vaccination. Study details: Preparation of the low-cell-number fractions used SMART-Seq v4 Ultra Low Input.

Study-wide results and limits: One caveat is that FACS-sorted repertoires could contain abundant clonotypes contaminating from the bulk population. The secondary response peaked faster, at day 5 versus 15, but was weaker.

Production of TCR cDNA was by 5'RACE template switching, which also added a universal primer site and UMIs. Via MiXCR, TCRdb re-called the 5' RACE reads, giving one row per CDR3 protein. The table shows roughly 170,000 distinct CDR3 sequences, with about a tenth occurring only once. The CDR3 spans 16 residues. Germline V gene sequence: CDR1 LGHNA, CDR2 YSLEER. V shed 3 bases and J shed 3 bases, with 17 bases lying between them. The chain is built from TRBV4-3 and TRBJ1-2; tentative D call: TRBD1 (5 bases). The source was CD8+ T cells sorted from PBMCs, collected 45 days after the yellow fever booster vaccination. This clonotype was sampled from a man younger than 35 who received the YFV17D yellow fever vaccine. The CDR3 sequence is CASSHGARASYYGYTF. CDR3 coding DNA: TGCGCCAGCAGCCATGGGGCGAGGGCCAGCTACTATGGCTACACCTTC.